This is a list of T cell receptor beta chains from one sample in a study of T cell repertoires in cytomegalovirus infection. No antigen has been assigned to these receptors. TCRdb reprocessed the reads via MiXCR and lists one record per CDR3 protein. The top ten clones hold 45% to 60% of a sample with roughly 150,000 distinct CDR3 sequences, more than 25% of them seen once. The material sequenced was CD8+ T cells from cultured PBMCs, taken from culture after CMV antigen stimulation. Receptors originate from a human donor in good health (CMV status not recorded). Some clones in this sample may be carry-over from other donors' samples. Each CDR3 is given with its conserved first and last residue. The D gene is left open where the match is weak. Clone size, where shown, is once, few, many, or a class for clones that have expanded.

CDR3	DNA	V	J	D	size
CASSQPFGTGTRMGSYEQYF	TGCGCCAGCAGTCAACCGTTTGGTACGGGTACGAGGATGGGCTCCTACGAGCAGTACTTC	TRBV23-1	TRBJ2-7	.	.
CASSSGTGDNEQFF	TGTGCCAGCAGCTCCGGGACAGGGGACAATGAGCAGTTCTTC	TRBV7-6	TRBJ2-1	TRBD1	.
CASSFPGTVTDTQYF	TGTGCCAGCAGCTTTCCCGGGACAGTCACAGATACGCAGTATTTT	TRBV11-1	TRBJ2-3	TRBD1	.
CASSTGPGNTIYF	TGTGCCAGCAGCACCGGGCCGGGAAACACCATATATTTT	TRBV2	TRBJ1-3	.	.
CASSPQGATEAFF	TGTGCCAGTAGCCCTCAGGGGGCCACTGAAGCTTTCTTT	TRBV19	TRBJ1-1	TRBD1	.
CASKTGGNQPQHF	TGTGCCAGCAAGACAGGGGGCAATCAGCCCCAGCATTTT	TRBV6-6	TRBJ1-5	TRBD1	few
CASSTNNSPLHF	TGTGCCAGCAGCACGAATAATTCACCCCTCCACTTT	TRBV9	TRBJ1-6	.	few
CASSFSGAGGSYEQYF	TGTGCCAGCAGCTTCTCTGGAGCGGGGGGATCCTACGAGCAGTACTTC	TRBV11-1	TRBJ2-7	TRBD2	.
CASTPQPLGNQPQHF	TGTGCCAGTACCCCGCAACCCCTCGGGAATCAGCCCCAGCATTTT	TRBV19	TRBJ1-5	.	.
CASSFRERTMEEKLFF	TGTGCCAGCAGTTTTCGGGAGAGGACTATGGAAGAAAAACTGTTTTTT	TRBV7-4	TRBJ1-4	.	.
CASSLFWSGTEAFF	TGTGCCAGCAGTTTATTTTGGTCGGGCACTGAAGCTTTCTTT	TRBV28	TRBJ1-1	.	.
CASRERDSLYEQYF	TGTGCCAGCAGGGAACGGGACAGCCTCTACGAGCAGTACTTC	TRBV6-6	TRBJ2-7	TRBD1	.
CASSPVPGLQETQYF	TGTGCCAGCAGCCCAGTCCCGGGACTGCAAGAGACCCAGTACTTC	TRBV11-2	TRBJ2-5	.	.
CASAFVTTGELFF	TGTGCCAGCGCCTTCGTGACAACCGGGGAGCTGTTTTTT	TRBV6-5	TRBJ2-2	.	.
CASSLSRGQETQYF	TGTGCCAGCAGCTTATCTAGGGGACAAGAGACCCAGTACTTC	TRBV7-9	TRBJ2-5	.	few
CASTGEARQETQYF	TGTGCCAGCACCGGAGAAGCCAGGCAAGAGACCCAGTACTTC	TRBV12-3/TRBV12-4	TRBJ2-5	.	few
CASSLRTSGGRCTDTQYF	TGTGCCAGCAGCTTACGGACTAGCGGGGGGAGATGCACAGATACGCAGTATTTT	TRBV7-2	TRBJ2-3	TRBD2	many
CASSRPGMENTEAFF	TGTGCCAGCAGCCGCCCGGGGATGGAAAACACTGAAGCTTTCTTT	TRBV7-6	TRBJ1-1	.	.
CASSPRGQGEFYGYTF	TGTGCCAGCAGTCCGAGAGGACAGGGGGAATTTTATGGCTACACCTTC	TRBV12-3/TRBV12-4	TRBJ1-2	TRBD1	.
CSARQGLLAFF	TGCAGTGCTAGACAGGGTTTATTAGCTTTCTTT	TRBV20-1	TRBJ1-1	.	many
CASSQTLSSYNSPLHF	TGTGCCAGCAGCCAGACCTTGAGCTCCTATAATTCACCCCTCCACTTT	TRBV9	TRBJ1-6	.	.
CASSLIYLAGSYNEQFF	TGTGCCAGCAGCTTAATCTACTTGGCGGGCTCCTACAATGAGCAGTTCTTC	TRBV7-6	TRBJ2-1	.	many
CASSPPGAQQPQHF	TGTGCCAGCTCACCACCGGGGGCCCAACAGCCCCAGCATTTT	TRBV18	TRBJ1-5	.	once
CASSLRGARQETQYF	TGTGCCAGCAGCCTTAGGGGGGCAAGACAAGAGACCCAGTACTTC	TRBV7-7	TRBJ2-5	.	.
CAIQRSSYNEQFF	TGTGCCATCCAGAGGAGCTCCTACAATGAGCAGTTCTTC	TRBV13	TRBJ2-1	.	.
CASSRKSSNQPQHF	TGTGCCAGCAGTAGGAAGAGTAGCAATCAGCCCCAGCATTTT	TRBV28	TRBJ1-5	.	.
CASSSTGIEQFF	TGTGCCAGCAGTTCGACTGGGATTGAGCAGTTCTTC	TRBV27	TRBJ2-1	.	.
CSATRGSEQYF	TGCAGTGCTACCAGGGGATCCGAGCAGTACTTC	TRBV20-1	TRBJ2-7	.	.
CASSGWTGGDTGELFF	TGTGCCAGCAGCGGCTGGACAGGGGGGGACACCGGGGAGCTGTTTTTT	TRBV7-9	TRBJ2-2	TRBD1	few
CASSSLGQGTEAFF	TGTGCCAGCAGTTCCCTCGGACAGGGAACTGAAGCTTTCTTT	TRBV28	TRBJ1-1	TRBD1	.
CSAPRGTSTEAFF	TGCAGTGCTCCCAGGGGGACGAGCACTGAAGCTTTCTTT	TRBV20-1	TRBJ1-1	TRBD1	once
CASSQDSKVIITGELFF	TGCGCCAGCAGCCAAGATTCGAAGGTTATAATCACCGGGGAGCTGTTTTTT	TRBV4-1	TRBJ2-2	.	.
CASRGTAGNIQYF	TGTGCCAGCCGCGGGACAGCGGGAAACATTCAGTACTTC	TRBV7-8	TRBJ2-4	.	.
CVSSSGTGFSYEQYF	TGTGTCAGCAGTTCCGGGACAGGGTTCTCCTACGAGCAGTACTTC	TRBV7-8	TRBJ2-7	TRBD1	once
CTSRDGDNEKLFF	TGTACCAGCAGGGACGGGGATAATGAAAAACTGTTTTTT	TRBV12-3/TRBV12-4	TRBJ1-4	.	few
CASRWDRGTTEGPYGYTF	TGTGCCAGCCGATGGGACAGGGGAACCACCGAGGGTCCCTATGGCTACACCTTC	TRBV19	TRBJ1-2	TRBD1	.
CASSLSLAEQFF	TGCGCCAGCAGCTTGTCCCTGGCCGAGCAGTTCTTC	TRBV5-1	TRBJ2-1	.	.
CASSLLGTLVTDTQYF	TGTGCCAGCAGCTTGTTAGGGACATTGGTCACAGATACGCAGTATTTT	TRBV7-2	TRBJ2-3	.	many
CASSQLARGRSYEQYF	TGTGCCAGCAGCCAACTTGCTCGGGGTAGGAGTTACGAGCAGTACTTC	TRBV13	TRBJ2-7	.	.
CSARGPGSYYNEQFF	TGCAGTGCTAGAGGGCCGGGCTCCTACTACAATGAGCAGTTCTTC	TRBV20-1	TRBJ2-1	.	many
CASGPSGGASEQFF	TGCGCCAGCGGACCTAGCGGGGGGGCGAGTGAGCAGTTCTTC	TRBV4-1	TRBJ2-1	TRBD2	.
CASSIWATNEKLFF	TGTGCCAGTAGTATATGGGCAACTAATGAAAAACTGTTTTTT	TRBV19	TRBJ1-4	.	.
CASSSWFGSIQETQYF	TGTGCCAGCAGCTCCTGGTTCGGGTCTATCCAAGAGACCCAGTACTTC	TRBV7-9	TRBJ2-5	.	.